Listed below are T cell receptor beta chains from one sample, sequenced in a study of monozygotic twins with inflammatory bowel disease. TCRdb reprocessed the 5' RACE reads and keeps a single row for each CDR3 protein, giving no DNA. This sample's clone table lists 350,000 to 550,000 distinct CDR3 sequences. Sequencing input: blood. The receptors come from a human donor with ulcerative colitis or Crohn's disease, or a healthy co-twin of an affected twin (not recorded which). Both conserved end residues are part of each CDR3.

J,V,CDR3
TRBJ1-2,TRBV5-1,CASSGGGRLYGYTF
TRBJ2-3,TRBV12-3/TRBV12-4,CASSFGDTDTQYF
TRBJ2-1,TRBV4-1,CASSQRPASNEQFF
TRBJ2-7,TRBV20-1,CSARVPGVDEQYF
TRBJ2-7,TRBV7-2,CASSPKRESFEQYF
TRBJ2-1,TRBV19,CASRKDRSSYNEQFF
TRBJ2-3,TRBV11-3,CASSPRQGTQYF
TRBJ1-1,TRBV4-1,CASSPQGAFNTEAFF
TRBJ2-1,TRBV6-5,CASSYYIEPYNEQFF
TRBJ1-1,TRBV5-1,CASSSPPQRGTALTEAFF
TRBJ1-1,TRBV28,CASRPSGSVGTEAFF
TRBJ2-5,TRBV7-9,CASSEGGKETQYF
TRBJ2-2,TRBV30,CAWSPGAGELFF
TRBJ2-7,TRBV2,CASRGFSEQYF
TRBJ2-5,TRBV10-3,CAISQGQGRGETQYF
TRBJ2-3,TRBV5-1,CASSTWTSGGDTQYF
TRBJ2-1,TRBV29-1,CSVEGLAGGNEQFF
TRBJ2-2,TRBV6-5,CASSYVGANTGELFF
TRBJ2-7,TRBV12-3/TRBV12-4,CASSSRGAYEQYF
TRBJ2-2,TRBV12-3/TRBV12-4,CASSLTGSDTGELFF
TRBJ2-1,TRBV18,CASSPMANEQFF
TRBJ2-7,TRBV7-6,CASSLQRTGYEQYF
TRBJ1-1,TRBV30,CAWTRQTNTEAFF
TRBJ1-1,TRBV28,CASSRPGFTEAFF
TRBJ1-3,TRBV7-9,CASSFEDSGNTIYF
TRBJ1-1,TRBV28,CASRAGLNTEAFF
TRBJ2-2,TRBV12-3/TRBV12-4,CASSSRAGRMEWNTGELFF
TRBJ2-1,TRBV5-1,CASRDSRYYNEQFF
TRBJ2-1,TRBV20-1,CSARVLDRGSYNEQFF
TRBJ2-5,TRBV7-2,CASSRDNLETQYF
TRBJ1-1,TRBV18,CASSPAREGASTEAFF
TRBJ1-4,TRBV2,CASSLVRVPNEKLFF
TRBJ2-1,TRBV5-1,CASRSAGGSSYNEQFF
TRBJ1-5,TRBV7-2,CASSLSPTNQPQHF
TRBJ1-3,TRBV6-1,CASSERGNTIYF
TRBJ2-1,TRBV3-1,CASRGTTEQFF
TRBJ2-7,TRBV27,CATAGFRSYEQYF
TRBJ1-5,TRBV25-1,CASSPTFGPQHF
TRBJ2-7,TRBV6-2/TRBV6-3,CASHDRDSLRVDHAYEQYF
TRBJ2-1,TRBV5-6,CASSFVGDTRKGEQFF
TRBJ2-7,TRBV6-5,CASSYSRDGSYEQYF
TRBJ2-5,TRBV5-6,CASSRTTPLGGFKETQYF
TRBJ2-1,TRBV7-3,CASSFGGGGYNEQFF
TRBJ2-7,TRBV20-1,CSARDRTGISYEQYF
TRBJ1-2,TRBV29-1,CSVASTYGYTF
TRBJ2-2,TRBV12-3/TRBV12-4,CASTAGGANTGELFF
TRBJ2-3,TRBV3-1,CASSLSVIGNTQYF
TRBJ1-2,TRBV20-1,CSAKGVPYGYTF
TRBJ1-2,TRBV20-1,CSARGLSTGPAAGYTF
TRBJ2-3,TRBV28,CASSFGSTRTDTQYF
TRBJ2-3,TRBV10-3,CATQGIDRGPTDTQYF
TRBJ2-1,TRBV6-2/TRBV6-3,CASSYSRLYYNEQFF
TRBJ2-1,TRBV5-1,CASGLGNNEQFF
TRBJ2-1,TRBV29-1,CSVGTFSYNEQFF
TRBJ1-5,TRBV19,CASSIAAGTNQPQHF
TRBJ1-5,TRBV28,CASSAPGQGAGQPQHF